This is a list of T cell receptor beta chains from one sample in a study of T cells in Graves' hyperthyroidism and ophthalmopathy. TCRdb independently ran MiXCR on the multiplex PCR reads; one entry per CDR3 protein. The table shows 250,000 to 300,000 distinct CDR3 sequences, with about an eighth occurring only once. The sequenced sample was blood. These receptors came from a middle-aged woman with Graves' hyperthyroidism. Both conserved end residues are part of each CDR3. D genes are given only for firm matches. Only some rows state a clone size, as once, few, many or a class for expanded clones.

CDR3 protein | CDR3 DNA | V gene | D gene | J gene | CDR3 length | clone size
CASRPGTGDYGYTF | TGTGCCAGCAGACCCGGGACAGGGGACTATGGCTACACCTTC | TRBV12-3/TRBV12-4 | TRBD1 | TRBJ1-2 | 14 | .
CASSVDGGRVDEQFF | TGTGCCAGCAGCGTAGATGGGGGTCGGGTCGATGAGCAGTTCTTC | TRBV9 | . | TRBJ2-1 | 15 | few
CASSSPSGPRGEQFF | TGTGCCAGCAGTTCGCCTAGCGGACCCCGGGGTGAGCAGTTCTTC | TRBV27 | TRBD2 | TRBJ2-1 | 15 | many
CASSIEDTQYF | TGTGCCAGTAGTATCGAGGATACGCAGTATTTT | TRBV19 | . | TRBJ2-3 | 11 | few
CASSLDRMNTEAFF | TGTGCCAGCAGTTTGGACAGAATGAACACTGAAGCTTTCTTT | TRBV12-3/TRBV12-4 | . | TRBJ1-1 | 14 | many
CASSLQTANTEAFF | TGCGCCAGCAGCTTGCAAACGGCGAACACTGAAGCTTTCTTT | TRBV5-1 | . | TRBJ1-1 | 14 | many
CASSTQRTRGYF | TGTGCCAGCAGCACACAGCGGACGAGGGGGTATTTT | TRBV5-6 | . | TRBJ2-3 | 12 | .
CASSSRTGARNTEAFF | TGTGCCAGCAGCAGCCGGACAGGGGCGCGGAACACTGAAGCTTTCTTT | TRBV5-4 | TRBD1 | TRBJ1-1 | 16 | few
CASTKDRGRPDTQYF | TGTGCCAGCACAAAGGACAGGGGGCGCCCAGATACGCAGTATTTT | TRBV2 | TRBD1 | TRBJ2-3 | 15 | many
CASSSDRTQHEQYF | TGTGCCAGCAGCTCGGACAGGACCCAACACGAGCAGTACTTC | TRBV12-3/TRBV12-4 | TRBD1 | TRBJ2-7 | 14 | many
CASSRTGTQNIQYF | TGTGCCAGCAGCCGGACAGGGACCCAAAACATTCAGTACTTC | TRBV5-6 | TRBD1 | TRBJ2-4 | 14 | many
CASSLGLAGGGETQYF | TGTGCCAGCAGCTTGGGACTAGCGGGAGGGGGTGAGACCCAGTACTTC | TRBV7-9 | TRBD2 | TRBJ2-5 | 16 | many
CASNHMGMNTEAFF | TGTGCCAGTAACCACATGGGGATGAACACTGAAGCTTTCTTT | TRBV19 | . | TRBJ1-1 | 14 | many
CASSLQDRGLVF | TGTGCCAGCAGTTTGCAGGACAGGGGGCTCGTTTTT | TRBV28 | TRBD1 | TRBJ2-2 | 12 | .
CATSAVGGQETQYF | TGTGCCACCAGTGCAGTGGGCGGACAAGAGACCCAGTACTTC | TRBV24-1 | . | TRBJ2-5 | 14 | .
CASLEGEKDQPQHF | TGTGCCAGCCTCGAGGGGGAAAAGGATCAGCCCCAGCATTTT | TRBV28 | . | TRBJ1-5 | 14 | many
CASSSRDRGYEQYF | TGTGCCAGCAGCTCCCGGGACAGAGGCTACGAGCAGTACTTC | TRBV7-8 | TRBD1 | TRBJ2-7 | 14 | many
CATGGASGSGEQFF | TGTGCCACCGGGGGGGCTAGCGGGAGCGGTGAGCAGTTCTTC | TRBV19 | TRBD2 | TRBJ2-1 | 14 | .
CASSLEFGLAGGVSTDTQYF | TGTGCCAGCAGCTTAGAATTCGGGCTAGCGGGAGGCGTTAGCACAGATACGCAGTATTTT | TRBV7-9 | TRBD2 | TRBJ2-3 | 20 | many
CASSGTYYEQYF | TGCGCCAGCAGTGGTACATATTACGAGCAGTACTTC | TRBV10-2 | . | TRBJ2-7 | 12 | few
CASSLAGTGDQPQHF | TGCGCCAGCAGCTTGGCCGGGACAGGGGATCAGCCCCAGCATTTT | TRBV5-1 | TRBD1 | TRBJ1-5 | 15 | many
CSASRDRSGYTF | TGCAGTGCTAGCCGGGACAGGTCTGGCTACACCTTC | TRBV20-1 | TRBD1 | TRBJ1-2 | 12 | .
CASSGGGFNREPQHF | TGTGCCAGCAGCGGGGGGGGGTTCAATAGGGAACCCCAGCATTTT | TRBV12-3/TRBV12-4 | . | TRBJ1-5 | 15 | .
CAIGTASGNTIYF | TGTGCCATCGGGACGGCCTCTGGAAACACCATATATTTT | TRBV10-3 | . | TRBJ1-3 | 13 | .
CASSPPGDLPETQYF | TGTGCCAGCAGCCCCCCTGGAGATCTTCCAGAGACCCAGTACTTC | TRBV6-1 | . | TRBJ2-5 | 15 | .
CASSESPGQGTFEQYF | TGCGCCAGCAGTGAGTCGCCGGGACAGGGGACTTTTGAGCAGTACTTC | TRBV10-2 | TRBD1 | TRBJ2-7 | 16 | .
CAWSVNSRYGYTF | TGTGCCTGGAGTGTCAACAGTAGATATGGCTACACCTTC | TRBV30 | . | TRBJ1-2 | 13 | many
CASSLDLAGLETQYF | TGTGCCAGCAGTTTAGATCTAGCGGGATTGGAGACCCAGTACTTC | TRBV28 | TRBD2 | TRBJ2-5 | 15 | many
CSGQRGGYNEQFF | TGCAGCGGGCAGCGGGGGGGCTACAATGAGCAGTTCTTC | TRBV29-1 | TRBD2 | TRBJ2-1 | 13 | many
CASSFGRARSTGELFF | TGTGCCAGCAGTTTCGGCAGGGCGCGGAGCACCGGGGAGCTGTTTTTT | TRBV27 | . | TRBJ2-2 | 16 | many
CASSLATLGTDTQYF | TGTGCCAGCAGTTTAGCTACGCTCGGCACAGATACGCAGTATTTT | TRBV12-3/TRBV12-4 | . | TRBJ2-3 | 15 | many
CASSPGEGQAGEKLFF | TGTGCCAGCAGCCCCGGTGAGGGACAGGCTGGTGAAAAACTGTTTTTT | TRBV12-3/TRBV12-4 | TRBD1 | TRBJ1-4 | 16 | many
CASSSLYYGYTF | TGTGCCAGCAGTTCCCTTTACTATGGCTACACCTTC | TRBV28 | . | TRBJ1-2 | 12 | many
CASSLDRTGDMNEQFF | TGTGCCAGCAGTTTAGATCGGACAGGGGACATGAATGAGCAGTTCTTC | TRBV12-3/TRBV12-4 | TRBD1 | TRBJ2-1 | 16 | many
CAISGVRETQYF | TGTGCCATCAGTGGGGTTCGGGAGACCCAGTACTTC | TRBV10-3 | . | TRBJ2-5 | 12 | many
CSARDGQGTGNTIYF | TGCAGTGCTAGAGATGGACAGGGGACTGGAAACACCATATATTTT | TRBV20-1 | TRBD1 | TRBJ1-3 | 15 | .
CASSPETGGYGYTF | TGTGCCAGCAGCCCCGAAACAGGGGGATATGGCTACACCTTC | TRBV7-2 | TRBD1 | TRBJ1-2 | 14 | many
CASMSAVSNQPQHF | TGCGCCAGCATGTCGGCAGTTAGCAATCAGCCCCAGCATTTT | TRBV10-2 | . | TRBJ1-5 | 14 | .
CASSQVARINEKLFF | TGTGCCAGCAGCCAAGTTGCCAGAATTAATGAAAAACTGTTTTTT | TRBV14 | . | TRBJ1-4 | 15 | .
CASRSVGIQETQYF | TGTGCCAGCAGATCTGTGGGTATCCAAGAGACCCAGTACTTC | TRBV14 | . | TRBJ2-5 | 14 | many
CASSPRAYYNEQFF | TGTGCCAGCAGTCCCAGGGCTTACTACAATGAGCAGTTCTTC | TRBV3-1 | . | TRBJ2-1 | 14 | once
CASTGDFSYNEQFF | TGTGCCAGCACCGGGGACTTTTCCTACAATGAGCAGTTCTTC | TRBV12-3/TRBV12-4 | . | TRBJ2-1 | 14 | many
CASNLGTLGYEQYF | TGTGCCAGCAACTTAGGGACGCTAGGATACGAGCAGTACTTC | TRBV28 | . | TRBJ2-7 | 14 | many
CASSGSAATGELFF | TGTGCCAGCAGTGGCAGTGCGGCGACCGGGGAGCTGTTTTTT | TRBV2 | . | TRBJ2-2 | 14 | .
CVSSLTGGSTEAFF | TGTGTCAGCAGTTTAACAGGGGGAAGCACTGAAGCTTTCTTT | TRBV12-3/TRBV12-4 | TRBD1 | TRBJ1-1 | 14 | many
CASSPGGTSGRDTQYF | TGCGCCAGCAGCCCGGGCGGGACTAGCGGGAGGGATACGCAGTATTTT | TRBV5-1 | TRBD2 | TRBJ2-3 | 16 | many
CASTSIRTSGDTQYF | TGTGCCAGCACCTCAATCCGGACTAGCGGAGATACGCAGTATTTT | TRBV28 | TRBD2 | TRBJ2-3 | 15 | many
CSARVSEITDTQYF | TGCAGTGCTAGGGTTAGCGAGATCACAGATACGCAGTATTTT | TRBV20-1 | . | TRBJ2-3 | 14 | few
CASRQLGLETQYF | TGTGCCAGCAGACAACTGGGGCTGGAGACCCAGTACTTC | TRBV27 | . | TRBJ2-5 | 13 | many
CATSRDLDTGRGYGYTF | TGTGCCACCAGCAGAGATCTGGACACAGGAAGAGGCTATGGCTACACCTTC | TRBV15 | . | TRBJ1-2 | 17 | many
CAWSQPNSGANVLTF | TGTGCCTGGAGTCAACCGAACTCTGGGGCCAACGTCCTGACTTTC | TRBV30 | . | TRBJ2-6 | 15 | few